One and the same sample provided the 4 T cell receptor beta chains below, sequenced in a study of T cells in Graves' hyperthyroidism and ophthalmopathy. The CDR3 regions of TCR beta were amplified from RNA transcripts. The TCR CDR3 first-round RT-PCR relied on the HTBI primer set. TCRdb reanalysed the multiplex PCR reads using MiXCR and keeps one entry per CDR3 protein. The sample records fewer than 400,000 distinct CDR3 sequences, more than 20% being singletons. The sequencing input was blood. Receptor source: a man between 45 and 60 years old with Graves' hyperthyroidism.

Comments on this clonotype: This sequence may be a read error, since a much larger clone differs from it by one base. The genes are TRBV28 and TRBJ2-3; weak D call: TRBD1 (6 bases). The CDR3 totals 15 residues. Germline CDR1 MDHEN, CDR2 SYDVKM. The CDR3 DNA is TGTGCCAGCAGTTTACTCGGGGACAATACAGATGCGCAGTATTTT. As protein: CASSLLGDNTDAQYF.

This clonotype was seen repeatedly, ten times or more. The J gene is TRBJ2-3, the V gene TRBV6-1; 15 bases are a match to TRBD2. The CDR3 has 16 amino acids. The germline gives CDR1 MNHNS, CDR2 SASEGT. The V gene end was trimmed by 3 bases and the J gene end by 4 bases; junction bases not matched to a gene: 2. CDR3 sequence (DNA): TGTGCCAGCAGTGACGGACTAGCGGGGGGGGCAGATACGCAGTATTTT. Translating gives CASSDGLAGGADTQYF.

Ten or more counts support this clonotype. This chain uses TRBV6-1 with TRBJ2-3; 14 bases match TRBD2. J lost 4 bases, V lost 1 base, and 7 bases had no gene match. CDR1 MNHNS and CDR2 SASEGT come from the germline V gene. The length of the CDR3 is 18 residues. CDR3 sequence: CASSEDGTSGSIADTQYF. The CDR3 DNA reads TGTGCCAGCAGTGAAGATGGGACTAGCGGGAGTATTGCAGATACGCAGTATTTT.

The sample holds many counts of this clonotype. This chain links TRBV6-1 with TRBJ1-5, with D unclear. CDR1 is MNHNS, CDR2 SASEGT, per germline. Trimming cost V 0 bases and J 10 bases, with 10 bases left between them. This CDR3 has 13 amino acids. The DNA for the CDR3 is TGTGCCAGCAGTGAAGCAACGGGGTCCCCCCAGCATTTT. Protein sequence: CASSEATGSPQHF.